Each of the 14 T cell receptor beta chains below was sequenced from the same sample in a study of blood T cell repertoires in COVID-19. Only in-frame clones appear in the TCRdb table, and some are missing; sequencing was by immunoSEQ multiplex PCR. The sample lists roughly 200,000 clones, about 80% occurring once. Material for sequencing was peripheral blood. The receptors shown here come from a man in his fifties with active or convalescent COVID-19.

This chain links TRBV27 with TRBJ1-6; D remains ambiguous. From germline, CDR1 is MNHEY and CDR2 SMNVEV (reference sequence). The CDR3 consists of 14 residues. The V gene lost 3 bases and the J gene lost 6 bases, with 9 bases spanning the gap. CDR3 DNA: TGTGCCAGCAGTTTGAGACTCAGTAATTCACCCCTCCACTTT. Its protein is CASSLRLSNSPLHF.

This clone has a single count. The chain couples TRBV7-2 to TRBJ1-6; D possibly corresponds to TRBD1 (6 bases). V lost 2 bases and J 8 bases, leaving 13 bases between the germline ends. Looked up from germline, CDR1 is SGHTA and CDR2 is FQGNSA. The CDR3 runs to 15 residues. This CDR3 reads CASSLQGRDYSPLHF. CDR3 DNA: TGTGCCAGCAGCTTACAGGGGCGAGACTATTCACCCCTCCACTTT.

The J gene is TRBJ2-1, the V gene TRBV7-3; 8 bases line up with TRBD2. The CDR3 loop spans 15 amino acids. Germline V gives CDR1 SGHTA, CDR2 FQGTGA. The V gene end was trimmed by 5 bases and the J gene end by 6 bases; junction bases not matched to a gene: 9. Here the CDR3 reads CASSPRAGGPNEQFF. CDR3 DNA sequence: TGTGCCAGCAGCCCGAGGGCGGGGGGTCCCAATGAGCAGTTCTTC.

This clone was found a few times. The chain combines TRBV30 with TRBJ2-7, with D possibly TRBD1 on 6 matching bases. This CDR3 is built from 14 residues. V lost 3 bases to trimming and J lost 3 bases, with 15 bases between them. Per germline, CDR1 GTSNPN and CDR2 SVGIG (reference sequence). The CDR3 sequence: CAWRPPGHIYEQYF. The CDR3 coding sequence is TGTGCCTGGAGACCCCCGGGACATATCTACGAGCAGTACTTC.

This chain connects TRBV6-5 to TRBJ2-7; the D gene is possibly TRBD2 (5 bases). Germline V CDR1 and CDR2: MNHEY, SVGAGI. Trimming shortened V by 11 bases and J by 0 bases, and 11 bases separated the two germline ends. This CDR3 is built from 12 residues. This chain's CDR3 is CAGSRSSYEQYF. In DNA form, the CDR3 reads TGTGCCGGGAGTAGGAGCTCCTACGAGCAGTACTTC.

The chain employs TRBV7-2 and TRBJ1-3; 9 bases are a match to TRBD1. The length of the CDR3 is 17 residues. Germline CDR1 and CDR2: SGHTA and FQGNSA. V gave up 2 bases and J gave up 0 bases; unmatched junction bases: 5. In DNA form, the CDR3 reads TGTGCCAGCAGCTTAACAGGACAGGGGAGCTCTGGAAACACCATATATTTT. It translates to CASSLTGQGSSGNTIYF.

The chain links TRBV29-1 to TRBJ2-7; TRBD1 agrees at 9 bases. This CDR3 spans 17 amino acids. Germline values: CDR1 SQVTM, CDR2 ANQGSEA. V lost 0 bases to trimming and J lost 3 bases; unmatched junction nucleotides: 12. The CDR3 here is CSVEDDRPGTGHYEQYF. CDR3 nucleotide sequence: TGCAGCGTTGAAGATGACCGTCCTGGGACAGGGCACTACGAGCAGTACTTC.

The CDR3: CASSLASGLTAETQYF. The CDR3 DNA reads as TGTGCCAGCAGCTTAGCGAGCGGGCTCACCGCAGAGACCCAGTACTTC. The genes are TRBV7-9 and TRBJ2-5, with D possibly TRBD2 on 6 matching bases. The V gene's germline CDR1 is SEHNR and CDR2 FQNEAQ (reference sequence). The CDR3 loop spans 16 amino acids. V was trimmed by 0 bases and J by 4 bases, leaving 15 bases between them.

The CDR3 DNA reads as TGTGCCAGCAGACGGACAGGGGGTGCAGATACGCAGTATTTT. Translation: CASRRTGGADTQYF. J is TRBJ2-3 and V is TRBV6-6; the match to TRBD1 covers 10 bases. The V gene end was trimmed by 6 bases and the J gene end by 4 bases; junction bases not matched to a gene: 4. In germline, CDR1 is MNHNY, CDR2 SVGAGI (reference sequence). This CDR3 region has 14 residues.

The chain combines TRBV4-2 with TRBJ2-3, with TRBD1 as a possible D gene (6 bases). The ends were cut back, 2 bases at V and 5 bases at J, with 14 bases in the middle. Germline V gives CDR1 LGHNA, CDR2 YNFKEQ. The CDR3 totals 15 residues. DNA for the CDR3: TGTGCCAGCAGCCAAACCCCTGACAGGAGAGATACGCAGTATTTT. Its protein is CASSQTPDRRDTQYF.

This clone was detected once. The chain joins TRBV9 to TRBJ1-2; no firm D call. The CDR3 is 13 residues long. V shed 3 bases and J shed 2 bases, with 8 bases lying between them. Germline assignment: CDR1 SGDLS and CDR2 YYNGEE. The CDR3 DNA reads as TGTGCCAGCAGCGCGACGGGAAACTATGGCTACACCTTC. Its translation: CASSATGNYGYTF.

This chain uses TRBV5-1 with TRBJ1-2, with unresolved D. The V end was cut by 4 bases, the J end by 4 bases, with 17 bases between. CDR1 and CDR2 from the germline V gene are SGHRS and YFSETQ. The CDR3 runs 15 residues. DNA for the CDR3: TGCGCCAGCAGCCCTGAGAGGGTACCGGTCTATGGCTACACCTTC. The encoded protein is CASSPERVPVYGYTF.

The rearrangement joins TRBV9 to TRBJ2-3, with D tentatively TRBD1 (5 bases). Per germline, CDR1 SGDLS and CDR2 YYNGEE. The V end lost 3 bases, the J end lost 2 bases, and 13 bases lay between the germline ends. The CDR3 contains 15 residues. The DNA of the CDR3 is TGTGCCAGCAGCGGCCCGACAGATCCCACAGATACGCAGTATTTT. Translated, it gives CASSGPTDPTDTQYF.

This clone appeared a few times. The chain couples TRBV6-5 to TRBJ2-1; 8 nucleotides line up with TRBD2. The CDR3 totals 14 residues. The germline V gene has CDR1 MNHEY and CDR2 SVGAGI. V lost 5 bases, J lost 3 bases, and 3 bases stayed unmatched. CDR3 sequence (DNA): TGTGCCAGCAGTACTAGCGGTAACTACAATGAGCAGTTCTTC. It yields the protein CASSTSGNYNEQFF.